This entry describes one TCR beta chain. Its binding antigen is unknown. No base qualities exist here, and no much larger clone lies one base off it. This sample is drawn from a study of blood T cell repertoires in COVID-19 (dated by TCRdb to 2020 to 2022). As for the study more broadly: Samples from collaborators originated in the United States, Italy and Spain and spanned both the acute and convalescent phases of COVID-19. The material from the prospective study consisted of cDNA or gDNA derived from T cells, B-cell-depleted T cells, or PBMCs. The dataset comprised deeply sampled blood TCRbeta repertoires from subjects exposed to, actively infected with, or recovered from COVID-19. A freely available public database, intended as a resource for researchers studying the immune response to SARS-CoV-2, is where the repertoires were released. Samples came from the ongoing ImmuneRACE study (first 160 participants) plus 1,254 subjects from 6 global collaborators. Sample metadata almost always included a de-identified subject ID, COVID-19 status, age in years and sex. Where HLA class I and class II types were available, the types were taken from metadata supplied by the sample provider, not from assay-based typing.

Beyond this particular receptor, the publication reports: Clinical and demographic metadata were provided uncurated, with the amount varying by source and participant.

A second Seattle source provided samples from volunteer blood donors who had recovered from COVID-19. Collaborating institutions collected whole blood in K2EDTA tubes following their own protocols. For TCRbeta analysis, collaborators shipped samples as frozen whole blood, isolated PBMCs, or DNA extracted from either of those sample types. Unmatched junction bases come to 11, with V trimmed by 4 bases and J by 7 bases. The CDR3 starts with the cysteine, ends with the phenylalanine, and has 14 residues. Kept here is only the CDR3 DNA, which spans 42 bases and is read in frame from base 1. The germline V gene yields SQVTM for CDR1 and ANQGSEA for CDR2. TCRbeta CDR3 regions were amplified from genomic DNA by means of the immunoSEQ Assay, a bias-controlled multiplex PCR. From the authors' description of their analysis: The number of nucleated cells in each sample was estimated from the amplification of reference gene primers within the assay. To quantify the absolute abundance of each unique TCRbeta CDR3 rearrangement, sequence reads were collapsed and filtered. For each sample, productive Simpson clonality was calculated by taking the square root of Simpson's diversity index across productive rearrangements. TCRdb provides this immuneACCESS table in a form limited to in-frame rearrangements. Some clones are lacking; in checked studies, under half of them reflect an unresolved V gene, and why the rest are absent is not known. That table furnishes V, J and clone size, whereas the DNA furnished D and trimming. For this sample the table gives fewer than 200,000 clones, of which about 83% were detected only once. The leading ten clones occupy roughly 8% of the sample.

The sequence links TRBV29-1 to TRBJ2-7; 9 central nucleotides agree with TRBD2. The receptor was derived from a man aged 35-49 years who had recovered from COVID-19. Material for sequencing was peripheral blood. The CDR3 region: CSVAGLAGTWEQYF. At the DNA level, the sequence is TGCAGCGTTGCGGGGCTAGCGGGAACATGGGAGCAGTACTTC.